What follows describes a single TCR beta chain. The data belong to a study of cytomegalovirus exposure and HLA in healthy donors. Per the germline V gene, CDR1 is PRHDT and CDR2 is FYEKMQ (reference sequence). V lost 3 bases and J lost 2, with 9 bases in between. The CDR3 runs to 14 residues. PCR used 60 Vbeta primers and 13 Jbeta primers. Generated by immunoSEQ multiplex PCR, the TCRdb table keeps only in-frame clones and is missing some. The data contain about 230,000 clones, approximately 84% of them singletons. The chain employs TRBV13 and TRBJ2-3; D uncertain. Specimen: PBMCs. The clonotype comes from a woman aged 40 to 49 in good health and CMV-seronegative. CDR3 sequence reads: CASSFGTNTDTQYF. DNA for the CDR3: TGTGCCAGCAGCTTTGGCACGAACACAGATACGCAGTATTTT.